These 15 T cell receptor beta chains originate from one sample sequenced in a study of control samples from healthy donors and cancer patients. TCRdb's table, derived via immunoSEQ multiplex PCR, lists solely in-frame clones and lacks some. The repertoire holds about 43,000 clones, with approximately 94% as singletons. Material: blood. These receptors came from a man in his 60s in good health.

Points on this clone: Other DNA sequences in the same sample also yield this CDR3. The gene calls are TRBV2 and TRBJ1-1; D is ambiguous. The CDR3 has 14 residues. V dropped 3 bases and J dropped 3 bases, with 11 bases sitting between them. Germline V gene sequence: CDR1 SNHLY, CDR2 FYNNEI. This CDR3 reads CASSDRGSYTEAFF. Written as DNA, the CDR3 is TGTGCCAGCAGTGATAGAGGTTCGTACACTGAAGCTTTCTTT.

CDR3 DNA: TGTGCCAGCAGCTTAACGGGCCGGACTAGCGGGGCCGGGGAGCTGTTTTTT. Translated: CASSLTGRTSGAGELFF. The rearrangement uses TRBV7-3 and TRBJ2-2; 12 positions match TRBD2. V shed 0 bases, J shed 6 bases, and the junction held 5 bases outside the gene matches. Germline CDR1 SGHTA, CDR2 FQGTGA. The CDR3 has 17 residues.

This chain uses TRBV6-1 with TRBJ2-5; D is possibly TRBD1 (6 bases). Deletions cut 3 bases from V and 2 bases from J, with 13 bases between. Germline CDR1 is MNHNS and CDR2 is SASEGT. The CDR3 is 15 residues long. The CDR3 here is CASSEMTGKQETQYF. CDR3 sequence (DNA): TGTGCCAGCAGTGAGATGACAGGCAAACAAGAGACCCAGTACTTC.

The chain combines TRBV13 with TRBJ2-2; 7 nucleotides agree with TRBD2. Germline V gives CDR1 PRHDT, CDR2 FYEKMQ (reference sequence). The CDR3 extends over 15 amino acids. With 1 base clipped from V and 7 bases from J, the junction kept 6 bases outside the gene matches. CDR3 DNA: TGTGCCAGCAGCTTAGACTGGCGGGAGAACGGGGAGCTGTTTTTT. Translation gives CASSLDWRENGELFF.

The chain has TRBV6-1 and TRBJ2-1; 7 nucleotides agree with TRBD1. Germline V CDR1 and CDR2: MNHNS, SASEGT. This CDR3 comprises 15 residues. V dropped 3 bases and J dropped 0; count of bases not matched to a gene: 2. The CDR3 nucleotides are TGTGCCAGCAGTGAGGACAGGAGCTCCTACAATGAGCAGTTCTTC. Its protein is CASSEDRSSYNEQFF.

CDR3 sequence: CASSMEGMGTEAFF. DNA of the CDR3: TGTGCCAGTAGTATGGAGGGGATGGGCACTGAAGCTTTCTTT. This chain joins TRBV19 and TRBJ1-1; D is perhaps TRBD1 (5 bases). Trimming cost V 3 bases and J 4 bases, with 12 bases left between them. The CDR3 contains 14 residues. Germline lookup yields CDR1 LNHDA and CDR2 SQIVND (reference sequence). Together with reference TRBV19 and TRBJ1-1, the CDR3 gives the full variable domain: DGGITQSPKYLFRKEGQNVTLSCEQNLNHDAMYWYRQDPGQGLRLIYYSQIVNDFQKGDIAEGYSVSREKKESFPLTVTSAQKNPTAFYLCASSMEGMGTEAFFGQGTRLTVV.

V usage is TRBV2 and J usage is TRBJ2-7; 10 nucleotides line up with TRBD1. CDR1 SNHLY and CDR2 FYNNEI come from the germline V gene. J gave up 9 bases and V 6 bases, and 8 bases lay outside the gene matches. CDR3 length: 13 amino acids. The CDR3 region has the DNA TGTGCCAGCAGAGACAGGGGGCGCATCGGGCAGTACTTC. Its protein product is CASRDRGRIGQYF.

The V and J genes are TRBV4-2 and TRBJ2-7, with D perhaps matching TRBD2 (5 bases). This CDR3 spans 15 amino acids. The V gene's germline CDR1 is LGHNA and CDR2 YNFKEQ. The V end lost 0 bases, the J end lost 2 bases, and 11 bases lay between the germline ends. The CDR3 DNA reads TGTGCCAGCAGCCAAGATGCAGCGGAGCCCTACGAGCAGTACTTC. Protein: CASSQDAAEPYEQYF.

The gene calls are TRBV7-2 and TRBJ1-2; D not resolved. Trimming removed 3 bases from V and 2 bases from J, with 7 bases in between. There are 13 residues in the CDR3. Germline V gives CDR1 SGHTA, CDR2 FQGNSA. The CDR3 reads CASSFGQNYGYTF. In DNA, the CDR3 is TGTGCCAGCAGCTTCGGCCAGAACTATGGCTACACCTTC.

The rearrangement links TRBV10-3 to TRBJ2-5, with 7 nucleotides matching TRBD2. The CDR3 is 17 residues long. V dropped 3 bases and J dropped 2; count of bases not matched to a gene: 12. Per the germline V gene, CDR1 is ENHRY and CDR2 is SYGVKD. The CDR3 DNA reads TGTGCCATCAGTGAACCGGCAGCGGGAAATTTTCAAGAGACCCAGTACTTC. Translating gives CAISEPAAGNFQETQYF.

The chain has TRBV2 and TRBJ1-1; no clear D. The ends were cut back, 6 bases at V and 10 bases at J, with 12 bases in the middle. Germline CDR1 is SNHLY and CDR2 is FYNNEI. The CDR3 has 11 residues. The CDR3 coding sequence is TGTGCCAGCAGGCTATCGTCCGGAGCTTTCTTT. Protein sequence: CASRLSSGAFF.

This chain connects TRBV6-1 to TRBJ2-2; D call uncertain. Germline assignment: CDR1 MNHNS and CDR2 SASEGT. The CDR3 length is 14 residues. Trimming removed 3 bases from V and 2 bases from J, with 7 bases in between. The CDR3 DNA is TGTGCCAGCAGTGATCCGGCTAACACCGGGGAGCTGTTTTTT. Translating it yields CASSDPANTGELFF.

The CDR3 here is CASSLDGGSGNYNEQFF. The CDR3 coding sequence is TGTGCCAGCAGCTTAGATGGTGGTAGCGGGAACTACAATGAGCAGTTCTTC. The V call is TRBV11-3, the J call TRBJ2-1, with 8 bases aligning to TRBD2. This CDR3 is built from 17 residues. The V gene end was trimmed by 0 bases and the J gene end by 3 bases; junction bases not matched to a gene: 7. CDR1 and CDR2 from the germline V gene are SGHNT and YENEEA.

The chain couples TRBV19 to TRBJ2-5, with D possibly matching TRBD2 (6 bases). Germline loops: CDR1 LNHDA, CDR2 SQIVND (reference sequence). CDR3 size: 16 residues. V dropped 8 bases and J dropped 2 bases, with 21 bases sitting between them. The CDR3 DNA reads as TGTGCCAGTCGCGGGGTGGCTAGCGATCGGCAAGAGACCCAGTACTTC. Its protein is CASRGVASDRQETQYF.

This sequence joins TRBV2 and TRBJ2-1; 7 nucleotides agree with TRBD1. Germline V gene sequence: CDR1 SNHLY, CDR2 FYNNEI. The CDR3 loop spans 15 amino acids. J lost 1 base, V lost 3 bases, and 3 bases had no gene match. In DNA, the CDR3 is TGTGCCAGCAGTGAGAGACAGGGATCCTACAATGAGCAGTTCTTC. Its translation: CASSERQGSYNEQFF.